What follows are 26 T cell receptor beta chains derived from one specimen sequenced in a study of cytomegalovirus exposure and HLA in healthy donors. Primers: 60 Vbeta forward and 13 Jbeta reverse. The data were produced by immunoSEQ multiplex PCR, yet TCRdb's version contains in-frame clones alone and is incomplete. The table shows some 200,000 clones, with around four fifths occurring only once. Source material: PBMCs. Receptor source: a woman aged 40 to 49 in good health and CMV-seronegative.

This clone has only a few counts. The V and J genes are TRBV28 and TRBJ1-3; a possible D gene is TRBD1 (5 bases). Germline CDR1 and CDR2: MDHEN and SYDVKM. This CDR3 is built from 14 residues. Trimming removed 7 bases at V and 2 bases at J, with 12 bases between. This CDR3 reads CASTWGGAGNTIYF. The CDR3 DNA reads TGTGCCAGCACCTGGGGCGGGGCTGGAAACACCATATATTTT.

The chain carries TRBV7-2 and TRBJ1-5, with 7 nucleotides matching TRBD1. Germline trimming cut 8 bases from V and 4 bases from J; bases unmatched to any gene: 11. Germline CDR1 SGHTA, CDR2 FQGNSA. The CDR3 consists of 15 residues. CDR3 in amino acids: CASSRQGAPNQPQHF. The CDR3 bases are TGTGCCAGCTCCCGACAGGGAGCCCCTAATCAGCCCCAGCATTTT.

This chain joins TRBV4-3 and TRBJ1-4; possible D gene TRBD1, 6 bases. Trimming took 1 base from V and 8 from J, leaving 20 bases between them. Germline V gene sequence: CDR1 LGHNA, CDR2 YSLEER. The CDR3 has 17 residues. Here the CDR3 DNA reads TGCGCCAGCAGCCAAGCCTCAGCGGGGGCACGTGGAGAAAAACTGTTTTTT. As protein: CASSQASAGARGEKLFF.

This clone appeared once. As DNA, the CDR3 is TGCGCCAGCAGCTGGACAGGAAGCTCCTATAATTCACCCCTCCACTTT. It specifies CASSWTGSSYNSPLHF. The rearrangement uses TRBV5-1 and TRBJ1-6; TRBD1 aligns across 7 bases. This CDR3 spans 16 amino acids. V shed 3 bases and J 0 bases; nucleotides not matched to a gene: 3. Germline V gene data show CDR1 as SGHRS and CDR2 as YFSETQ.

The V and J genes are TRBV6-5 and TRBJ1-1, with D possibly TRBD1 on 6 matching bases. V was cut by 5 bases and J by 3 bases, with 16 bases left in between. The CDR3 is 15 amino acids. Germline values: CDR1 MNHEY, CDR2 SVGAGI. The CDR3 protein is CASSTGGAGDTEAFF. CDR3 in DNA: TGTGCCAGCAGTACCGGGGGGGCAGGTGACACTGAAGCTTTCTTT.

The chain combines TRBV6-1 with TRBJ1-2, with D possibly matching TRBD1 (6 bases). Per germline, CDR1 MNHNS and CDR2 SASEGT. The CDR3 loop spans 14 amino acids. Trimming stripped 1 base from V and 6 bases from J, with 12 bases between. The CDR3 nucleotides are TGTGCCAGCAGTGAAGGAATTTGGACAGATGGCTACACCTTC. This translates into CASSEGIWTDGYTF.

The chain links TRBV21-1 to TRBJ1-3; whether TRBD1, the table's D call, matches the DNA was not checked. TRBV21-1 is shown as a pseudogene. This CDR3 has 16 residues. This CDR3 reads CASSRGQRASGNTIYF. DNA of the CDR3: TGTGCCAGCAGCAGGGGACAGAGAGCTTCTGGAAACACCATATATTTT.

The V gene is TRBV11-1, the J gene TRBJ2-1, with D perhaps TRBD1 (6 bases). Between the trimmed V and J ends, which lost 6 bases and 2 bases, there was a span of 11 bases. Germline loops: CDR1 SGHAT, CDR2 FQDESV (reference sequence). This CDR3 comprises 14 residues. The DNA for the CDR3 is TGTGCCAGCAGTTCCAGGGGTACCTACAATGAGCAGTTCTTC. Its protein product is CASSSRGTYNEQFF.

The rearrangement uses TRBV7-2 and TRBJ1-1, with D tentatively TRBD1 (5 bases). V gave up 3 bases and J gave up 5 bases, with 13 bases separating them. CDR1 is SGHTA, CDR2 FQGNSA, per germline. The CDR3 is 14 amino acids. The CDR3 sequence: CASSFARAVTEAFF. CDR3 nucleotide sequence: TGTGCCAGCAGCTTCGCCAGGGCGGTGACTGAAGCTTTCTTT. Supplemented by reference TRBV7-2 and TRBJ1-1, the full variable domain reads GAGVSQSPSNKVTEKGKDVELRCDPISGHTALYWYRQSLGQGLEFLIYFQGNSAPDKSGLPSDRFSAERTGGSVSTLTIQRTQQEDSAVYLCASSFARAVTEAFFGQGTRLTVV.

In this sample, this clone turned up a few times. J is TRBJ2-7 and V is TRBV7-2; 9 nucleotides align to TRBD2. The CDR3 length is 15 residues. Trimming at V came to 5 bases and at J to 4 bases, leaving 9 bases not matched to a gene. Germline-derived CDR1 and CDR2 are SGHTA and FQGNSA. In nucleotides, the CDR3 is TGTGCCAGCAGCGGGTTAGCGGGGGCTACTTACGAGCAGTACTTC. This encodes CASSGLAGATYEQYF. The full variable domain, in which reference TRBV7-2 and TRBJ2-7 provide the parts outside the CDR3, is GAGVSQSPSNKVTEKGKDVELRCDPISGHTALYWYRQSLGQGLEFLIYFQGNSAPDKSGLPSDRFSAERTGGSVSTLTIQRTQQEDSAVYLCASSGLAGATYEQYFGPGTRLTVT.

On this clone itself: Other nucleotide sequences from this sample produce the same CDR3. The V call is TRBV29-1, the J call TRBJ1-1; tentatively, D is TRBD1 (5 bases). V lost 7 bases and J 3 bases, leaving 18 bases between the germline ends. CDR1 is SQVTM and CDR2 is ANQGSEA in the germline V gene. The CDR3 is made up of 14 amino acids. This CDR3 is CSAGVRARDTEAFF. For the CDR3, the DNA is TGCAGCGCGGGGGTGCGGGCGCGCGACACTGAAGCTTTCTTT.

The rearrangement joins TRBV5-1 to TRBJ2-3; no reliable D call. CDR3 length: 15 residues. Germline V gene data show CDR1 as SGHRS and CDR2 as YFSETQ. The V end lost 2 bases, the J end lost 1 base, and 11 bases lay between the germline ends. CDR3 in DNA: TGCGCCAGCAGCTTCGGGTTGGTGGGCACAGATACGCAGTATTTT. This codes for CASSFGLVGTDTQYF. The entire variable domain, with the rest obtained from reference TRBV5-1 and TRBJ2-3, is as follows: KAGVTQTPRYLIKTRGQQVTLSCSPISGHRSVSWYQQTPGQGLQFLFEYFSETQRNKGNFPGRFSGRQFSNSRSEMNVSTLELGDSALYLCASSFGLVGTDTQYFGPGTRLTVL.

This chain uses TRBV29-1 with TRBJ2-1; no reliable D call. The CDR3 has 14 amino acids. Germline V gene data show CDR1 as SQVTM and CDR2 as ANQGSEA. V lost 3 bases, J lost 7 bases, and 16 bases lay in between. CDR3 coding DNA: TGCAGCGTTGAGGTGGTGTTTGGCCCGAATGAGCAGTTCTTC. Translating gives CSVEVVFGPNEQFF.

This chain uses TRBV28 with TRBJ2-7; 7 bases fit TRBD2. CDR3 size: 14 residues. Trimming at V came to 8 bases and at J to 3 bases, leaving 10 bases not matched to a gene. Germline V gene data show CDR1 as MDHEN and CDR2 as SYDVKM. For the CDR3, the DNA is TGTGCCAGCTCCCCTGGGACTAACCTCTACGAGCAGTACTTC. Protein sequence: CASSPGTNLYEQYF.

The rearrangement links TRBV7-5 to TRBJ1-1; TRBD1, the D gene given by the table, was not confirmed from the DNA. TRBV7-5 is assigned pseudogene status. This CDR3 is 16 amino acids long. The CDR3 here is CARSLVPGHQNTEAFF. The CDR3 DNA follows: TGTGCCAGAAGCTTAGTACCAGGGCATCAGAACACTGAAGCTTTCTTT.

The rearrangement links TRBV11-2 to TRBJ2-1, with 8 bases identical to TRBD2. The V and J ends lost 4 bases and 1 base, in that order; junction bases with no gene match: 9. CDR1 SGHAT and CDR2 FQNNGV come from the germline V gene. The CDR3 covers 17 residues. In nucleotides, the CDR3 is TGTGCCAGCAGCTCACGCGGGGGGTTGGGGTCCTACAATGAGCAGTTCTTC. This sequence encodes CASSSRGGLGSYNEQFF.

The chain combines TRBV10-1 with TRBJ1-1, with no clear D. Germline lookup yields CDR1 WNHNN and CDR2 SYGVQD (reference sequence). V was shortened by 2 bases and J by 6 bases, with 13 bases between the two germline ends. The CDR3 extends over 14 amino acids. DNA for the CDR3: TGCGCCAGCAGTGAGGGGAGGCCACGATCTGAAGCTTTCTTT. Its protein is CASSEGRPRSEAFF.

The chain recombines TRBV9 with TRBJ1-1, with D unresolved. Trimming removed 4 bases at V and 1 base at J, with 8 bases between. Per the germline V gene, CDR1 is SGDLS and CDR2 is YYNGEE. This CDR3 has 13 amino acids. CDR3 protein: CASSTLTNTEAFF. CDR3 nucleotide sequence: TGTGCCAGCAGCACACTAACGAACACTGAAGCTTTCTTT.

The DNA of the CDR3 is TGCGCCAGCAGCAGGACAGGGGGGGTTACTAATGAAAAACTGTTTTTT. This sequence encodes CASSRTGGVTNEKLFF. The chain has TRBV5-1 and TRBJ1-4; 10 bases are shared with TRBD1. The CDR3 covers 16 residues. The J segment lost 2 bases and the V segment lost 4 bases, leaving 5 bases of the junction unmatched. Germline values: CDR1 SGHRS, CDR2 YFSETQ.

The rearrangement uses TRBV11-2 and TRBJ2-3; the match to TRBD1 covers 10 bases. The germline gives CDR1 SGHAT, CDR2 FQNNGV. The CDR3 extends over 15 amino acids. The V segment lost 5 bases and the J segment 6 bases; nucleotides outside the gene matches: 8. The CDR3 bases are TGTGCCAGCAGCGCCACGGGACAGGGGCTGGATACGCAGTATTTT. It is translated as CASSATGQGLDTQYF.

The chain uses TRBV19 and TRBJ2-5, with 9 bases identical to TRBD1. Looked up from germline, CDR1 is LNHDA and CDR2 is SQIVND (reference sequence). The CDR3 runs 13 residues. Losses at the gene ends were 9 bases for V and 5 bases for J; bases not matched to a gene: 7. The CDR3 nucleotides read TGTGCCAGCAACAGGGGGCGCGGGGAGACCCAGTACTTC. Its protein product is CASNRGRGETQYF.

V usage is TRBV7-8 and J usage is TRBJ1-5; D is perhaps TRBD1 (5 bases). The germline V gene has CDR1 SGHVS and CDR2 FQNEAQ. CDR3 length: 13 amino acids. V lost 5 bases and J lost 6, with 11 bases in between. In nucleotides, the CDR3 is TGTGCCAGCAGCACGAACAGGCCTCAGCCCCAGCATTTT. Encoded protein: CASSTNRPQPQHF.

The chain couples TRBV30 to TRBJ1-1, with unresolved D. V was shortened by 7 bases and J by 0 bases, with 9 bases between the two germline ends. Germline-derived CDR1 and CDR2 are GTSNPN and SVGIG (reference sequence). The CDR3 consists of 12 residues. CDR3 nucleotide sequence: TGTGCCTTGAGGACTGTGAACACTGAAGCTTTCTTT. Protein product: CALRTVNTEAFF. The entire variable domain, with the rest obtained from reference TRBV30 and TRBJ1-1, is as follows: SQTIHQWPATLVQPVGSPLSLECTVEGTSNPNLYWYRQAAGRGLQLLFYSVGIGQISSEVPQNLSASRPQDRQFILSSKKLLLSDSGFYLCALRTVNTEAFFGQGTRLTVV.

This chain uses TRBV5-1 with TRBJ1-1; D perhaps matches TRBD1 (5 bases). The CDR3 sequence is 14 residues long. The germline V and J ends were trimmed by 4 bases and 11 bases, with 21 bases remaining between them. Germline V CDR1 and CDR2: SGHRS, YFSETQ. CDR3 coding DNA: TGCGCCAGCAGCGCTCAAAACCTCGGCTCAGGGGCTTTCTTT. Residues: CASSAQNLGSGAFF.

This clone was recorded once. The V call is TRBV4-2, the J call TRBJ2-7; 9 bases fit TRBD1. The CDR3 consists of 17 residues. Germline V lookup: CDR1 LGHNA, CDR2 YNFKEQ. With V trimmed by 0 bases and J by 3 bases, 9 bases remained unmatched. CDR3 bases: TGTGCCAGCAGCCAAGATTGGGGGACAGGGTATGGCTACGAGCAGTACTTC. Its translation: CASSQDWGTGYGYEQYF.

Details on this clone: Sequence at one end of the junction differs from germline and may be a read error. This specimen includes other DNA sequences encoding the same CDR3. This chain connects TRBV2 to TRBJ1-1; TRBD1 is a possible D gene (5 bases). This CDR3 region has 13 residues. The germline gives CDR1 SNHLY, CDR2 FYNNEI. CDR3 region: CASSEESDTEAFF. The CDR3 DNA follows: TGTGCCAGCAGTGAAGAATCGGACACTGAGGCTTTCTTT.